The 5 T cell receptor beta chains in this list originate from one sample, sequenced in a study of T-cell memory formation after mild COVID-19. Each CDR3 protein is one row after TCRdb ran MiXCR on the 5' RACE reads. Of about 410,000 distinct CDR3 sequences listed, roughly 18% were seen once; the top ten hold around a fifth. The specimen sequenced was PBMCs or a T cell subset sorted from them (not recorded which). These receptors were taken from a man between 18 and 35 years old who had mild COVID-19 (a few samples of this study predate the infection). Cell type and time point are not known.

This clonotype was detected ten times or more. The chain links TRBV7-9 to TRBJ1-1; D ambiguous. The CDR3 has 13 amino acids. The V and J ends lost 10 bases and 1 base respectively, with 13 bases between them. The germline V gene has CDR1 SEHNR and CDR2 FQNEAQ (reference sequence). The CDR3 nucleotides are TGTGCCACCTCCACCCGCCAGAACACTGAAGCTTTCTTT. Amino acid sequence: CATSTRQNTEAFF.

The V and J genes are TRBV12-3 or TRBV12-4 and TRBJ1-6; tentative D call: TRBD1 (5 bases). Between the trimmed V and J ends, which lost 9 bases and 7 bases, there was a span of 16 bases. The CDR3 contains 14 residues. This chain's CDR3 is CASAPWGRNSPLHF. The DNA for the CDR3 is TGTGCCAGTGCCCCGTGGGGGAGGAATTCACCCCTCCACTTT.

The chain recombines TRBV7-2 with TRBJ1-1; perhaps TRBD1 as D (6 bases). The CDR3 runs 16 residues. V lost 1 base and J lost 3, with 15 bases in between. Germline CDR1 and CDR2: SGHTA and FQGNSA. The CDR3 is CASSLVGDWTDTEAFF. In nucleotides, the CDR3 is TGTGCCAGCAGCTTAGTAGGGGATTGGACAGACACTGAAGCTTTCTTT.

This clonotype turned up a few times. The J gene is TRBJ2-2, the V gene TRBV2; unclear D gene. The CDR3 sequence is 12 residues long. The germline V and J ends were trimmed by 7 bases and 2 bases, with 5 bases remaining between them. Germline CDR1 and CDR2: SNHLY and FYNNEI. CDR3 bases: TGTGCCAGCAAGGAAAACACCGGGGAGCTGTTTTTT. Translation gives CASKENTGELFF. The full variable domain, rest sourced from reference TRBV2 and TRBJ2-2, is EPEVTQTPSHQVTQMGQEVILRCVPISNHLYFYWYRQILGQKVEFLVSFYNNEISEKSEIFDDQFSVERPDGSNFTLKIRSTKLEDSAMYFCASKENTGELFFGEGSRLTVL.

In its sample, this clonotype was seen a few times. In DNA form, the CDR3 reads TGTGCCAGCTCCCCGTTCGGGGAGGTGAGTGAAAAACTGTTTTTT. Translating gives CASSPFGEVSEKLFF. The chain has TRBV18 and TRBJ1-4; D is unclear. This CDR3 is 15 amino acids long. CDR1 and CDR2 from the germline V gene are KGHSH and LQKENI. Trimming stripped 6 bases from V and 7 bases from J, with 18 bases between.